This TCR beta chain is from a study of shared clonotypes between healthy human individuals. About the research overall: Donors consisted of two women and a few men between 18 and 49.

Naive CD8 cells lacked CD45RO and underwent positive selection for CCR7, leaving out terminally differentiated effector memory CD45RA+ cells. Every donor, a Caucasian adult, lived in Nashville, Tennessee. Profiling relied on immunoSEQ multiplex PCR, and the TCRdb table lists in-frame clones only, not all of them. The sample lists millions of clones, roughly 91% occurring once. Germline V gives CDR1 SGHRS, CDR2 YFSETQ. V gave up 0 bases and J gave up 3 bases, with 10 bases separating them. CDR3 length equals 15 residues. A note on this clone: Additional DNA sequences in this sample encode the identical CDR3.

The clonotype originates from a man aged 18 to 29 in good health. Some clones in this sample may be carry-over from other donors' samples. The chain links TRBV5-1 to TRBJ2-1; TRBD2 might be the D (6 bases). Specimen: naive CD8+ T cells from PBMCs. The CDR3 loop reads CASSLAGALYNEQFF. CDR3 DNA sequence: TGCGCCAGCAGCTTGGCGGGAGCTCTCTACAATGAGCAGTTCTTC.